This is a list of T cell receptor beta chains from one sample in a study of cytomegalovirus exposure and HLA in healthy donors. TCRdb's copy holds only in-frame clones and misses some; the assay was immunoSEQ multiplex PCR. The sample contains about 200,000 clones, 65% to 90% of which appear only once. The specimen sequenced was PBMCs. The receptors derive from a woman in her forties or fifties in good health and CMV-seronegative. Each CDR3 is given with its conserved first and last residue. A D gene is named only where the DNA matches it firmly. A clone size is listed for some rows: how often the clone was seen (once, few, many), or a class if it is expanded.

v_gene	abundance	j_gene	len	d_gene	CDR3nt	CDR3aa
TRBV5-1	few	TRBJ2-2	15	.	TGCGCCAGCAGCTTGGACGGGGGGCGCGCCGGGGAGCTGTTTTTT	CASSLDGGRAGELFF
TRBV11-3	once	TRBJ2-1	13	.	TGTGCCAGCAGCTTAGAGAGGTACAATGAGCAGTTCTTC	CASSLERYNEQFF
TRBV6-1	once	TRBJ1-1	13	.	TGTGCCAGCAGGCCAGACATAAACACTGAAGCTTTCTTT	CASRPDINTEAFF
TRBV5-4	.	TRBJ1-2	16	TRBD1	TGTGCCAGCAGCCGCAAGGGGACAGGGGTTTCCTATGGCTACACCTTC	CASSRKGTGVSYGYTF
TRBV28	.	TRBJ1-1	16	.	TGTGCCAGCAGTTTATACAGGCTCCGCGGGAACACTGAAGCTTTCTTT	CASSLYRLRGNTEAFF
TRBV7-2	.	TRBJ2-1	15	TRBD2	TGTGCCAGCACCAGCATAGCGGGAGCCTACAATGAGCAGTTCTTC	CASTSIAGAYNEQFF
TRBV19	.	TRBJ2-2	18	TRBD1	TGTGCCAGTAGTATTCCCGGACAGGTCTGGTCGGGCACCGGGGAGCTGTTTTTT	CASSIPGQVWSGTGELFF
TRBV18	.	TRBJ1-1	14	.	TGTGCCAGCTCACCAGCTGCGGAGAACACTGAAGCTTTCTTT	CASSPAAENTEAFF
TRBV7-9	.	TRBJ1-1	14	.	TGTTCCAGCAGCTTAGTGGCCCGTGACACTGAAGCTTTCTTT	CSSSLVARDTEAFF
TRBV7-6	.	TRBJ2-1	14	TRBD2	TGTGCCAGCAGTAGGACTAGCGAGTACAATGAGCAGTTCTTC	CASSRTSEYNEQFF
TRBV27	.	TRBJ2-1	18	.	TGTGCCAGCATTAAACAGGGTGGGGTGAAAAGCTCCTACAATGAGCAGTTCTTC	CASIKQGGVKSSYNEQFF
TRBV7-9	few	TRBJ2-7	16	.	TGTGCCAGCAGCCCGAGAAGAGCGGCGGGCTTCTACGAGCAGTACTTC	CASSPRRAAGFYEQYF
TRBV7-2	.	TRBJ2-1	16	TRBD2	TGTGCCAGCAGCTTGAGGACTAGCGGTCCCTACAATGAGCAGTTCTTC	CASSLRTSGPYNEQFF
TRBV20-1	.	TRBJ2-3	11	.	TGCAGTGCTTTAAACACAGATACGCAGTATTTT	CSALNTDTQYF
TRBV19	.	TRBJ2-7	16	.	TGTGCCAGTAGTTCTGGGACTGCCCGCAACTCCTACGAGCAGTACTTC	CASSSGTARNSYEQYF
TRBV7-9	.	TRBJ2-3	13	.	TGTGCCAGCAGCTTAGGAGTCTCAGATACGCAGTATTTT	CASSLGVSDTQYF
TRBV19	few	TRBJ1-2	14	.	TGTGCCAGTAGCAATGCCAGGGTTCGCTATGGCTACACCTTC	CASSNARVRYGYTF
TRBV6-4	.	TRBJ2-3	12	.	TGTGCCAGCAGTGACCCTACAGATACGCAGTATTTT	CASSDPTDTQYF
TRBV2	.	TRBJ2-7	12	TRBD1	TGTGCCAGCGCCCTTACAGGGGGCGAGCAGTACTTC	CASALTGGEQYF
TRBV28	.	TRBJ1-2	20	TRBD1	TGTGCCAGCAGCGCGTTTAGGACCCGTACTCTCGGACAGGGGAGGCACGGCTACACCTTC	CASSAFRTRTLGQGRHGYTF
TRBV6-5	.	TRBJ2-5	16	TRBD2	TGTGCCAGCAGTTCCGTTCCGGGGGGGACACAAGAGACCCAGTACTTC	CASSSVPGGTQETQYF
TRBV7-9	.	TRBJ1-2	14	TRBD1	TGTGCCAGCAGCGACAGGGGGCGCGCCTATGGCTACACCTTC	CASSDRGRAYGYTF
TRBV27	.	TRBJ2-2	17	TRBD2	TGTGCCAGCAAAGGACTAGCGGGAGAAATTAACACCGGGGAGCTGTTTTTT	CASKGLAGEINTGELFF
TRBV6-5	.	TRBJ1-1	14	.	TGTGCCAGCAGTTACCGTCCCAGGGGCACTGAAGCTTTCTTT	CASSYRPRGTEAFF
TRBV7-9	.	TRBJ1-6	17	.	TGTGCCAGCAGCTTATATCGGTTGCTTCCAGGAAATTCACCCCTCCACTTT	CASSLYRLLPGNSPLHF
TRBV18	few	TRBJ2-5	13	TRBD2	TGTGCCAGCTCACGGCTAGCGGGAGAGACCCAGTACTTC	CASSRLAGETQYF
TRBV6-5	.	TRBJ2-7	15	.	TGTGCCAGCAGTTATAGGGGGACGCCAGCCTACGAGCAGTACTTC	CASSYRGTPAYEQYF
TRBV7-2	.	TRBJ2-7	12	.	TGTGCCAGCAGCTTAACGGCAGGTCCTCAGTACTTC	CASSLTAGPQYF
TRBV5-6	.	TRBJ2-1	18	TRBD2	TGTGCCAGCAGCTTCCCGGGACCAGCGGGAGTTAGCTACAATGAGCAGTTCTTC	CASSFPGPAGVSYNEQFF
TRBV5-1	.	TRBJ1-4	16	TRBD1	TGCGCCAGCAGCTCAAATACAGGGGGCAGAGGTGAAAAACTGTTTTTT	CASSSNTGGRGEKLFF
TRBV29-1	.	TRBJ1-2	14	TRBD1	TGCAGCGTTGAGCTGCGGACAGGGACCTATGGCTACACCTTC	CSVELRTGTYGYTF
TRBV19	.	TRBJ2-2	15	TRBD2	TGTGCCAGTACCCCGGCTAGCGGGTCTACCGGGGAGCTGTTTTTT	CASTPASGSTGELFF
TRBV9	.	TRBJ1-2	12	.	TGTGCCAGCAGCGTAATAAGGGGCGGCTACACCTTC	CASSVIRGGYTF
TRBV27	.	TRBJ1-2	13	.	TGTGCCAGCAGTTTAGGGCAGAACTATGGCTACACCTTC	CASSLGQNYGYTF
TRBV4-1	.	TRBJ1-5	15	.	TGCGCCAGCAGCCAAGAGGAGACTAGCAATCAGCCCCAGCATTTT	CASSQEETSNQPQHF
TRBV30	.	TRBJ2-3	14	.	TGTGCCTGGAGCCCGGGGGCGACGCGGGGGCCGCAGTATTTT	CAWSPGATRGPQYF
TRBV6-6	once	TRBJ1-1	14	.	TGTGCCAGCAGGAGGCCGGGAGCCTACACTGAAGCTTTCTTT	CASRRPGAYTEAFF